This is a list of T cell receptor beta chains from one sample in a study of blood T cell repertoires in COVID-19. Only in-frame clones appear in the TCRdb table, and some are missing; sequencing was by immunoSEQ multiplex PCR. The sample consists of 300,000 or so clones, nearly 90% of them appearing once. The specimen sequenced was PBMCs or T cells enriched from blood (not recorded which). These receptors all come from a woman younger than 45 who had recovered from COVID-19. Each CDR3 is given with its conserved first and last residue. D genes are given only for firm matches.

j_call v_call d_call cdr3_nt cdr3_aa
TRBJ2-3 TRBV9 TRBD2 TGTGCCAGCAGCGCGCGGGACTACTATAGCACAGATACGCAGTATTTT CASSARDYYSTDTQYF
TRBJ1-6 TRBV6-5 . TGTGCCAGCAGTCCGACGGACAGTTTAGGTTCACCCCTCCACTTT CASSPTDSLGSPLHF
TRBJ2-6 TRBV11-3 . TGTGCCAGCAGCCCCCTGGGCGCGGGGCCTGGGGCCAACGTCCTGACTTTC CASSPLGAGPGANVLTF
TRBJ2-7 TRBV20-1 TRBD2 TGCAGTGCTAGTAACCTAGCGGGCCAGAACGAGCAGTACTTC CSASNLAGQNEQYF
TRBJ1-1 TRBV12-3/TRBV12-4 . TGTGCCAGCAGCCGAGTCGGGAACACTGAAGCTTTCTTT CASSRVGNTEAFF
TRBJ2-7 TRBV29-1 TRBD1 TGCAGCGCCCAAGGTTGGGACAGCGCCTACGAGCAGTACTTC CSAQGWDSAYEQYF
TRBJ2-1 TRBV6-5 TRBD1 TGTGCCAGCAGTCAACTACAGGGGGGACATGAGCAGTTCTTC CASSQLQGGHEQFF
TRBJ1-1 TRBV18 TRBD1 TGTGCCAGCTCACCACGACAGGGGATGAACACTGAAGCTTTCTTT CASSPRQGMNTEAFF
TRBJ1-6 TRBV2 TRBD1 TGTGCCAGCAACCAACCGGGACAGACTAAGGATTCACCCCTCCACTTT CASNQPGQTKDSPLHF
TRBJ1-1 TRBV6-1 . TGTGCCAGCAGTGACCCGTCCACTGAAGCTTTCTTT CASSDPSTEAFF
TRBJ1-2 TRBV19 . TGTGCCAGTCGCGACACCACCATGGGCGGCTACACCTTC CASRDTTMGGYTF
TRBJ2-7 TRBV5-6 . TGTGCCAGCAGCTTGATTAGGCCAGGGGATACCTACGAGCAGTACTTC CASSLIRPGDTYEQYF
TRBJ2-1 TRBV30 . TGTGCCTGGAGTCGCCGGGGAGGGGGTGAGCAGTTCTTC CAWSRRGGGEQFF
TRBJ2-1 TRBV5-4 . TGTGCCAGCAGCTTCGACACAAACAATGAGCAGTTCTTC CASSFDTNNEQFF
TRBJ1-1 TRBV30 . TGTGCCTGGGGGGGGCCTGAAGCTTTCTTT CAWGGPEAFF
TRBJ1-2 TRBV13 . TGTGCCAGCAGTCCCCCGGCGGTTAAAAACTATGGCTACACCTTC CASSPPAVKNYGYTF
TRBJ1-2 TRBV14 . TGTGCCAGCAGCCAAGAAGGCCGGCCAGGAAACTATGGCTACACCTTC CASSQEGRPGNYGYTF
TRBJ2-7 TRBV4-1 TRBD1 TGCGCCAGCAGCCAGGAAACAGGGGGCTCCTACGAGCAGTACTTC CASSQETGGSYEQYF
TRBJ1-2 TRBV30 . TGTGCCTGGAATGGGCACACCTTC CAWNGHTF
TRBJ1-2 TRBV3-1/TRBV3-2 TRBD1 TGTGCCAGCGGACCAGGGGGACCTTACACCTTC CASGPGGPYTF
TRBJ1-1 TRBV29-1 . TGCAGCGTTCAAGCCAAGAGGGCAGGTCAAGCTTTCTTT CSVQAKRAGQAFF
TRBJ1-5 TRBV7-6 . TGTGCCAGCAGCTTAGACAGCAATCAGCCCCAACATTTT CASSLDSNQPQHF
TRBJ2-1 TRBV5-1 . TGCGCCAGCAGTCCCGCCGACTCTGGGCAGTTCTTC CASSPADSGQFF
TRBJ1-1 TRBV7-3 TRBD1 TGTGCCAGCAGCTCACAGGGGGCTGACACTGAAGCTTTCTTT CASSSQGADTEAFF
TRBJ1-2 TRBV6-5 . TGTGCCAGCAGGAGACAGAACTATGGCTACACCTTC CASRRQNYGYTF
TRBJ2-1 TRBV30 TRBD2 TGTGCCTGGAGGCTAGCGGGGTATGAGCAGTTCTTC CAWRLAGYEQFF
TRBJ1-1 TRBV27 . TGTGCCAGCACGTCGGGGGGGTTCACTGAAGCTTTCTTT CASTSGGFTEAFF
TRBJ1-2 TRBV5-4 . TGTGCCAGCAGCTCCAGGCGGGGGGCCGTAACTGCCTATGGCTACACCTTC CASSSRRGAVTAYGYTF